This T cell receptor beta chain was profiled in a study of blood T cell repertoires in COVID-19. CDR3 length equals 14 residues. The V gene's germline CDR1 is LGHDT and CDR2 YNNKEL (reference sequence). V gave up 3 bases and J gave up 0 bases, with 8 bases separating them. This clone was seen a handful of times. Assay used: immunoSEQ multiplex PCR; TCRdb lists only in-frame clones, some missing. The sample has about 210,000 clones; roughly 89% are singletons. The specimen was PBMCs or T cells enriched from blood (not recorded which). The clonotype comes from a man between 18 and 29 years old with acute COVID-19. The V and J genes are TRBV3-1 (or the pseudogene TRBV3-2) and TRBJ1-2; no firm D call. CDR3 nucleotides: TGTGCCAGCAGCCACCCGTATACTAACTATGGCTACACCTTC. Residues: CASSHPYTNYGYTF.